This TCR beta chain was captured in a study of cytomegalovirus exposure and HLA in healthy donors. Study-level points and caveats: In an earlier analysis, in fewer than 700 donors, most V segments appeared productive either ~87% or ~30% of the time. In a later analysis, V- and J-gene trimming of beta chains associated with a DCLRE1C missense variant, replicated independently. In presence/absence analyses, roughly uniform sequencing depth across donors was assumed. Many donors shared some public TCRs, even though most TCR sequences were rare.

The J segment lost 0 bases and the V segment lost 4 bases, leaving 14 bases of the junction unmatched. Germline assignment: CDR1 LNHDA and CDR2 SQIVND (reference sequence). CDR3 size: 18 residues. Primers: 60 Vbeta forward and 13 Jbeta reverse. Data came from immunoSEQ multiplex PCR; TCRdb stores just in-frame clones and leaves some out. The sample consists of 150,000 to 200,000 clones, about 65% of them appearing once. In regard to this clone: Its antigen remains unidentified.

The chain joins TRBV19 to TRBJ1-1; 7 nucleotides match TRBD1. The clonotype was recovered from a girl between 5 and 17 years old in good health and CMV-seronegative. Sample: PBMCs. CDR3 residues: CASSTPRQGVGMNTEAFF. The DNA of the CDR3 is TGTGCCAGTAGTACCCCGCGGCAGGGGGTCGGGATGAACACTGAAGCTTTCTTT.